This is a list of T cell receptor beta chains from one sample in a study of T cell responses to AZD1222 COVID-19 vaccine. TCRdb's table, derived via immunoSEQ multiplex PCR, lists solely in-frame clones and lacks some. The table shows about 180,000 clones, with about 91% occurring only once. The source material was peripheral blood, sampled on day 0 of AZD1222 vaccination. The receptors originated from an adult in good health. CDR3s leave out the opening cysteine and the closing phenylalanine or tryptophan. D genes are given only for firm matches. Expanded clones are given a class, and other clones once, few, many or no size at all.

>TRBD1|TRBJ2-3|TRBV5-1|-
ASSPGTADTQY
>-|TRBJ2-3|TRBV5-1|few
ASSFAGERTQY
>-|TRBJ2-5|TRBV5-1|-
ASSGGQGLVETQY
>-|TRBJ2-1|TRBV5-8|-
ASGDYLQQF
>-|TRBJ2-5|TRBV5-6|-
ASSFTKASGETQY
>-|TRBJ2-1|TRBV11-2|-
ASSLDWSEQF
>-|TRBJ2-5|TRBV5-1|once
ASAESWGETQY
>-|TRBJ1-2|TRBV6-5|-
ASSYSPGGGNYGYT
>-|TRBJ1-1|TRBV7-3|-
ASSSQGWNTEAF
>-|TRBJ2-2|TRBV2|-
ASSPRAGELF
>-|TRBJ2-1|TRBV6-2/TRBV6-3|-
ASSYNSGLRNEQF
>-|TRBJ2-2|TRBV30|-
ACQDRNTGELF
>TRBD2|TRBJ2-3|TRBV5-4|-
ASSREAGRTDTQY
>TRBD1|TRBJ2-6|TRBV27|-
ASSAGTGVLGANVLT
>TRBD2|TRBJ2-7|TRBV27|few
ASSLSGGVYEQY
>-|TRBJ2-7|TRBV2|few
ASKTGEPYEQY
>-|TRBJ1-2|TRBV7-3|-
ASSPPFGYT
>-|TRBJ2-7|TRBV30|-
AWRQGVEQY
>TRBD2|TRBJ2-3|TRBV7-9|-
ASSWAAGGRLDTQY
>-|TRBJ1-3|TRBV30|-
AWGRRDLSGNTIY
>TRBD1|TRBJ2-7|TRBV6-5|-
ASSLLRQGSYEQY
>-|TRBJ1-2|TRBV6-2/TRBV6-3|-
ASSYSIYRLGGYT
>-|TRBJ1-1|TRBV11-3|-
ASSYNTNTEAF
>-|TRBJ2-7|TRBV29-1|-
SVDRGQGEQY
>-|TRBJ2-2|TRBV6-5|-
ASFLGELF
>-|TRBJ1-6|TRBV7-6|once
ASSPGASSYNSPLH
>-|TRBJ2-1|TRBV19|-
ASTTLANYNEQF
>-|TRBJ1-4|TRBV6-1|few
ASSEAAGHNEKLF
>-|TRBJ2-3|TRBV24-1|few
ATSDLTYSTDTQY
>-|TRBJ1-1|TRBV29-1|-
SGSNTEAF
>TRBD1|TRBJ2-7|TRBV5-1|-
ASSLGPRQGTYEQY
>TRBD1|TRBJ1-5|TRBV19|-
ASSAIQGDQPQH
>-|TRBJ1-1|TRBV13|once
ASSLAGKNTEAF
>-|TRBJ1-3|TRBV7-6|few
ASSLVVGTNLYSGNTIY
>TRBD1|TRBJ1-2|TRBV29-1|-
SVDQGAPYGYT
>-|TRBJ2-5|TRBV18|-
ASSRSGETQY
>TRBD1|TRBJ2-7|TRBV19|-
ASSGYIPGQGYEQY
>-|TRBJ2-1|TRBV29-1|-
SVDLSQGPYEQF
>-|TRBJ2-2|TRBV7-3|-
ASSLLDTGELF
>-|TRBJ1-2|TRBV5-4|-
ASSSGQGYGYT
>-|TRBJ1-4|TRBV7-9|-
ASSPQGSGLNEKLF
>TRBD1|TRBJ2-2|TRBV9|-
ASSVVRDSNTGELF
>-|TRBJ1-4|TRBV2|-
ASSERGVEFRNEKLF
>-|TRBJ2-7|TRBV19|-
ASTTRAASSYEQY
>TRBD1|TRBJ1-5|TRBV30|-
AWSGTGGNQPQH
>-|TRBJ1-1|TRBV6-1|-
ASSESTGLNTEAF
>-|TRBJ1-1|TRBV6-5|-
ASSLQENTEAF
>TRBD1|TRBJ2-2|TRBV5-6|once
ASSWGQRLHTGELF
>-|TRBJ2-6|TRBV9|-
ASSPRAAGANVLT
>-|TRBJ2-7|TRBV10-2|-
ASRQGEFYEQY
>-|TRBJ2-1|TRBV5-6|-
ASSLVPPRPGFNEQF
>TRBD1|TRBJ1-1|TRBV7-9|-
ASRRDRGDTEAF
>TRBD2|TRBJ2-1|TRBV6-5|-
ASSREAGGWGEQF
>-|TRBJ1-1|TRBV12-3/TRBV12-4|-
ASSLDGNTEAF